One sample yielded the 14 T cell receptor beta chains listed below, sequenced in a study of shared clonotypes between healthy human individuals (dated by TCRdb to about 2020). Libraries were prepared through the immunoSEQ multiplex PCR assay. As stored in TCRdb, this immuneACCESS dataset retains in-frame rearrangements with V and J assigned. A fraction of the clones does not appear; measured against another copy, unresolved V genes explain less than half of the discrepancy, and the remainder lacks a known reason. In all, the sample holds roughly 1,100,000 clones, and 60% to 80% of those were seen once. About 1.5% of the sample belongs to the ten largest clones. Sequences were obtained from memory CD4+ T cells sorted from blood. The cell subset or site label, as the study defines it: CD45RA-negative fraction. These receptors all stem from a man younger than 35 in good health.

The CDR3 DNA reads as TGTGCCAGCAGTAGGGACAGCCAAGATCACCTCCACTTT. Translated: CASSRDSQDHLHF. The rearrangement uses TRBV6-1 and TRBJ1-6, with 7 positions matching TRBD1. The V gene end was trimmed by 5 bases and the J gene end by 15 bases; junction bases not matched to a gene: 10. The CDR3 extends over 13 amino acids. Germline CDR1 is MNHNS and CDR2 is SASEGT.

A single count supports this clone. CDR3 region: CATSGGDRQETQYF. The CDR3 bases are TGTGCCACAAGCGGGGGGGACAGACAAGAGACCCAGTACTTC. The gene calls are TRBV5-4 and TRBJ2-5; TRBD2 matches at 10 bases. CDR3 size: 14 residues. Trimming took 9 bases from V and 2 from J; bases not matched to a gene: 7. From germline, CDR1 is SGHNT and CDR2 YYREEE (reference sequence).

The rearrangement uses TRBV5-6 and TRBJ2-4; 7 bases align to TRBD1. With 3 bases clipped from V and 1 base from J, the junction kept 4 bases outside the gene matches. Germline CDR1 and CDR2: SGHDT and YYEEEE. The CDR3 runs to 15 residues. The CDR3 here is CASSSSTGAKNIQYF. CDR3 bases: TGTGCCAGCAGCTCCTCGACAGGGGCCAAAAACATTCAGTACTTC.

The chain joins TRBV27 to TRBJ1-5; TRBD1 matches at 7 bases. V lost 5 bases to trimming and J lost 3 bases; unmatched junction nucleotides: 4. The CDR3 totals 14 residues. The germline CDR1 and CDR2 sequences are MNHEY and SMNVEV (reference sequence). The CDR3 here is CASSKTGHNQPQHF. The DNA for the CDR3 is TGTGCCAGCAGTAAGACAGGGCACAATCAGCCCCAGCATTTT.

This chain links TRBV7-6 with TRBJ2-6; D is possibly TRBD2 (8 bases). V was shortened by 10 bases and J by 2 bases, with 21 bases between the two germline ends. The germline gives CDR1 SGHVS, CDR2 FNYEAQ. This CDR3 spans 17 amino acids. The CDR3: CATGTAGALAGANVLTF. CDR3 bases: TGTGCCACCGGGACAGCGGGGGCCTTAGCTGGGGCCAACGTCCTGACTTTC.

Here the CDR3 reads CASSAPTGGEQYF. The CDR3 DNA is TGTGCCAGCAGTGCCCCGACAGGGGGCGAGCAGTACTTC. The chain carries TRBV6-6 and TRBJ2-7; 9 bases agree with TRBD1. V lost 5 bases to trimming and J lost 6 bases; unmatched junction nucleotides: 5. The CDR3 extends over 13 amino acids. CDR1 MNHNY and CDR2 SVGAGI come from the germline V gene (reference sequence).

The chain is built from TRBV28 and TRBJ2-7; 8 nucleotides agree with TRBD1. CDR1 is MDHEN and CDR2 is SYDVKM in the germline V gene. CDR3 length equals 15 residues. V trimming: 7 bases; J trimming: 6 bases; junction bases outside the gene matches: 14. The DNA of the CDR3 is TGTGCCAGCAACCCCACCCGGGACAGGCTACGCGAGCAGTACTTC. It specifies CASNPTRDRLREQYF.

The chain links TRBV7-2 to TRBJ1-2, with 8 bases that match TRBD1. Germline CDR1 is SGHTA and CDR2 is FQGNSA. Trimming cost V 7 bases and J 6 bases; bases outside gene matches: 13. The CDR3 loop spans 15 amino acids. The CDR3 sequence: CASTLTLTGGNGYTF. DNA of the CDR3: TGTGCCAGCACCCTTACTCTCACAGGGGGAAATGGCTACACCTTC.

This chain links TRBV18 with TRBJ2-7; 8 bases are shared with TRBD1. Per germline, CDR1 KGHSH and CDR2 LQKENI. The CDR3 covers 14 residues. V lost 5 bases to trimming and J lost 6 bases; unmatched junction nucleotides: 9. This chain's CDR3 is CASSARGQSTEQYF. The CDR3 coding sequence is TGTGCCAGCTCAGCCAGGGGGCAATCCACCGAGCAGTACTTC.

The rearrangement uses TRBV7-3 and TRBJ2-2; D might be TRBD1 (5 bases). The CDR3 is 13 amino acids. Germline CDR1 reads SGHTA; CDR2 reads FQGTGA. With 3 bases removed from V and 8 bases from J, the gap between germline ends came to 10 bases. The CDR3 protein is CASSFQGSGELFF. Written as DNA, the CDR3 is TGTGCCAGCAGCTTCCAGGGTTCGGGGGAGCTGTTTTTT.

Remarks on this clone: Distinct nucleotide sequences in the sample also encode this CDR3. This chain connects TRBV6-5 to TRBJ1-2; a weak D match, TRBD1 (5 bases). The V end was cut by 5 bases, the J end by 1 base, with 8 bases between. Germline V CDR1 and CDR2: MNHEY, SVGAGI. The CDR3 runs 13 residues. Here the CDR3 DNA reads TGTGCCAGCAGTCGTCAGGGTAACTATGGCTACACCTTC. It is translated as CASSRQGNYGYTF.

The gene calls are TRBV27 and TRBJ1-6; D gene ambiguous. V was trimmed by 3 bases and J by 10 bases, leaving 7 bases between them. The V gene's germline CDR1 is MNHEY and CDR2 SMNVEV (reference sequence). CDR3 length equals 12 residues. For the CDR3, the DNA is TGTGCCAGCAGTTTCCTCGACTCACCCCTCCACTTT. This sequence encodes CASSFLDSPLHF.

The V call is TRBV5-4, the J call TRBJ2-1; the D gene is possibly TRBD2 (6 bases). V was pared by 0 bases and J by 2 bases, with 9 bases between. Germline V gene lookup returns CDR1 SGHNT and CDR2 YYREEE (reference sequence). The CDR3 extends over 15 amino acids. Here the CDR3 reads CASSLDSSAYNEQFF. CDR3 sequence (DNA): TGTGCCAGCAGCTTGGATTCTAGCGCCTACAATGAGCAGTTCTTC.

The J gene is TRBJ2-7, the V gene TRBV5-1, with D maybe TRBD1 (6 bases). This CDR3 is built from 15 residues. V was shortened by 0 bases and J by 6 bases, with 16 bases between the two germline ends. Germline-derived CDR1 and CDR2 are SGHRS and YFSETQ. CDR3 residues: CASSLAGQGNGEQYF. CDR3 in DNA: TGCGCCAGCAGCTTGGCCGGGCAGGGGAACGGCGAGCAGTACTTC. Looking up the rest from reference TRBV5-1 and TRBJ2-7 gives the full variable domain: KAGVTQTPRYLIKTRGQQVTLSCSPISGHRSVSWYQQTPGQGLQFLFEYFSETQRNKGNFPGRFSGRQFSNSRSEMNVSTLELGDSALYLCASSLAGQGNGEQYFGPGTRLTVT.